This T cell receptor (beta chain) emerged from a study of chemoradiotherapy in HPV16-positive cancers. Study results and caveats: Candidate HPV-specific clones and E7-related TCR motifs grew in tumor during treatment. In HPV16-positive patients, HPV-responsive T-cell expansion tracked better recurrence-free survival.

CDR1 KGHSH and CDR2 LQKENI come from the germline V gene. V lost 2 bases, J lost 0 bases, and 5 bases stayed unmatched. CDR3 size: 16 residues. Samples were taken several times over chemoradiotherapy. Here immunoSEQ multiplex PCR was the method, and the copy in TCRdb shows in-frame clones only, minus some. The table records fewer than 30,000 clones, about 91% of them present only once. With regard to this clone: The target antigen is unknown.

This rearrangement joins TRBV18 to TRBJ2-3; 7 nucleotides align to TRBD2. The origin of this receptor is a human donor with HPV-associated anogenital cancer. The material was blood, obtained from a patient who underwent chemoradiotherapy. The CDR3 bases are TGTGCCAGCTCACCATCTAGCGGATCTAGCACAGATACGCAGTATTTT. This translates into CASSPSSGSSTDTQYF.